This T cell receptor beta chain stems from a study of human T cells and chemical hapten exposure. Whole-study findings and limits: Expanded TCR sets contained significantly more large CDR3 similarity clusters than controls.

MiXCR was run by TCRdb on the RACE reads, yielding one entry per CDR3 protein. Of about 43,000 distinct CDR3 sequences detected, less than 3.5% appear once; the ten largest clones hold approximately 6.7%. Specified time point: patch test 2, 6 weeks after DPC sensitization. This sample's treatment: therapeutic diphenylcyclopropenone sensitization with weekly scalp DPC. There are 13 residues in the CDR3. The germline CDR1 and CDR2 sequences are DFQATT and SNEGSKA (reference sequence). V lost 0 bases and J lost 5; bases outside the gene matches: 0. This clonotype was detected many times. Its cognate antigen is unknown.

The receptor was isolated from a man aged 40-49 years with alopecia areata. Some clones in this sample may be carry-over from other donors' samples. The chain combines TRBV20-1 with TRBJ1-2; 10 bases align to TRBD1. Sequencing was performed on whole blood, taken in connection with sensitization to the hapten diphenylcyclopropenone (DPC). The CDR3, as DNA: TGCAGTGCTAGAGAGGGACAGGGGTATGGCTACACCTTC. This translates into CSAREGQGYGYTF.